The 25 T cell receptor beta chains in this list originate from one sample, sequenced in a study of CD4 T cells in relation to SARS-CoV-2 and coronaviruses. Unexposed donor CD4+ T cells date from 2011-2018, before the COVID-19 pandemic. Here immunoSEQ multiplex PCR was the method, and the copy in TCRdb shows in-frame clones only, minus some. Among about 60,000 clones listed, around 93% were seen once. The sequenced sample was naive CD4+ T cells from PBMCs. The sample's subset: naive CD4+ T cells isolated by negative enrichment. The receptors shown here come from a human donor in good health.

This clone was detected only once. The chain recombines TRBV19 with TRBJ2-6; 9 nucleotides match TRBD2. The germline V gene encodes CDR1 LNHDA and CDR2 SQIVND (reference sequence). CDR3 length: 15 residues. V trimming: 4 bases; J trimming: 11 bases; junction bases outside the gene matches: 9. In DNA, the CDR3 is TGTGCCAGTAGTACTAGCGGGATTGGGAAGTACGTCCTGACTTTC. Encoded protein: CASSTSGIGKYVLTF.

The chain combines TRBV6-5 with TRBJ2-2, with TRBD2 matching over 8 bases. Losses at the gene ends were 7 bases for V and 4 bases for J; bases not matched to a gene: 8. Germline assignment: CDR1 MNHEY and CDR2 SVGAGI. This CDR3 has 15 amino acids. The CDR3 DNA follows: TGTGCCAGCATATCGGGAGGGTCGGGCACCGGGGAGCTGTTTTTT. As protein: CASISGGSGTGELFF.

CDR3 sequence reads: CAWSGVSGRSGGQFF. Written as DNA, the CDR3 is TGTGCCTGGAGTGGGGTTAGCGGGAGATCGGGAGGGCAGTTCTTC. The chain has TRBV30 and TRBJ2-1; TRBD2 matches 9 bases. V gave up 1 base and J gave up 12 bases; unmatched junction bases: 13. There are 15 residues in the CDR3. Germline V lookup: CDR1 GTSNPN, CDR2 SVGIG (reference sequence).

V gene TRBV4-1 combines with J gene TRBJ1-5, with 7 bases matching TRBD1. CDR3 length: 16 amino acids. The V segment lost 1 base and the J segment 7 bases; nucleotides outside the gene matches: 10. Germline V gives CDR1 MGHRA, CDR2 YSYEKL. The CDR3 DNA reads as TGCGCCAGCAGCCAAGCTCTTGACAGGGTGGAACAGCCCCAGCATTTT. Amino acids: CASSQALDRVEQPQHF.

This chain connects TRBV6-5 to TRBJ1-2, with D hard to call. With 6 bases removed from V and 2 bases from J, the gap between germline ends came to 13 bases. The CDR3 runs to 14 residues. Germline values: CDR1 MNHEY, CDR2 SVGAGI. The CDR3 reads CASRSRVTNYGYTF. In DNA, the CDR3 is TGTGCCAGCAGGTCCCGGGTCACAAACTATGGCTACACCTTC.

The chain couples TRBV9 to TRBJ2-7; no firm D call. The CDR3 has 14 amino acids. The V end was cut by 0 bases, the J end by 0 bases, with 7 bases between. CDR1 SGDLS and CDR2 YYNGEE come from the germline V gene. The CDR3 protein is CASSVELGSYEQYF. The CDR3 region has the DNA TGTGCCAGCAGCGTAGAATTGGGCTCCTACGAGCAGTACTTC.

This chain joins TRBV3-1 (or the pseudogene TRBV3-2) and TRBJ1-2; tentatively, D is TRBD1 (5 bases). Germline V CDR1 and CDR2: LGHDT, YNNKEL (reference sequence). V dropped 1 base and J dropped 6 bases, with 15 bases sitting between them. This CDR3 spans 15 amino acids. CDR3 loop: CASSQVGSSGHGYTF. The CDR3 DNA follows: TGTGCCAGCAGCCAAGTGGGGAGCTCGGGACATGGCTACACCTTC.

The gene calls are TRBV19 and TRBJ1-1; D possibly corresponds to TRBD1 (6 bases). CDR1 and CDR2 (germline): LNHDA, SQIVND (reference sequence). V was clipped by 4 bases and J by 5 bases, with 17 bases between them. This CDR3 region has 15 residues. The CDR3 DNA reads as TGTGCCAGTAGTAACCGACAGGTCATGAGTACTGAAGCTTTCTTT. Its protein product is CASSNRQVMSTEAFF. Full variable domain (outside the CDR3, taken from reference TRBV19 and TRBJ1-1): DGGITQSPKYLFRKEGQNVTLSCEQNLNHDAMYWYRQDPGQGLRLIYYSQIVNDFQKGDIAEGYSVSREKKESFPLTVTSAQKNPTAFYLCASSNRQVMSTEAFFGQGTRLTVV.

This clone was counted a single time. This chain connects TRBV19 to TRBJ1-5; maybe TRBD1 (5 bases). V was trimmed by 0 bases and J by 2 bases, leaving 8 bases between them. Germline V lookup: CDR1 LNHDA, CDR2 SQIVND (reference sequence). The CDR3 sequence is 15 residues long. CDR3 in amino acids: CASSIDGGGNQPQHF. CDR3 in DNA: TGTGCCAGTAGTATAGACGGGGGTGGCAATCAGCCCCAGCATTTT.

The chain couples TRBV10-2 to TRBJ2-1, with 7 bases matching TRBD2. Trimming cost V 0 bases and J 2 bases; bases outside gene matches: 4. Germline CDR1 reads WSHSY; CDR2 reads SAAADI. The CDR3 length is 16 residues. The CDR3 loop reads CASSESRGVPYNEQFF. Written as DNA, the CDR3 is TGCGCCAGCAGTGAGTCTCGGGGGGTACCCTACAATGAGCAGTTCTTC.

The chain links TRBV27 to TRBJ1-1; no definite D call. CDR3 length equals 13 residues. V lost 5 bases and J lost 4, with 11 bases in between. Germline CDR1 and CDR2: MNHEY and SMNVEV (reference sequence). The CDR3 reads CASSPGLVTEAFF. The CDR3 nucleotides read TGTGCCAGCAGTCCGGGGTTGGTCACTGAAGCTTTCTTT.

Written as DNA, the CDR3 is TGCGCCAGCAGCTACTATCTAGCGGGAGAAAGCACAGATACGCAGTATTTT. The encoded protein is CASSYYLAGESTDTQYF. The J gene is TRBJ2-3, the V gene TRBV5-1; 10 bases line up with TRBD2. V trimming: 3 bases; J trimming: 0 bases; junction bases outside the gene matches: 7. The CDR3 has 17 amino acids. In germline, CDR1 is SGHRS, CDR2 YFSETQ.

This chain joins TRBV27 and TRBJ2-7, with 12 bases aligning to TRBD2. The ends lost 5 bases at V and 3 bases at J; junction bases unmatched: 8. The germline gives CDR1 MNHEY, CDR2 SMNVEV (reference sequence). The CDR3 has 16 residues. Written as DNA, the CDR3 is TGTGCCAGCAGTACTGGGACTAGCGGGTTTCACTACGAGCAGTACTTC. Its translation: CASSTGTSGFHYEQYF.

The V call is TRBV5-4, the J call TRBJ1-2; D ambiguous. The CDR3 totals 13 residues. Germline V CDR1 and CDR2: SGHNT, YYREEE (reference sequence). Deletions cut 4 bases from V and 8 bases from J, with 15 bases between. CDR3 sequence: CASSADYPWGYTF. The CDR3 DNA sequence: TGTGCCAGCAGCGCGGACTACCCATGGGGCTACACCTTC.

This chain joins TRBV9 and TRBJ2-5; 7 nucleotides match TRBD1. Germline lookup yields CDR1 SGDLS and CDR2 YYNGEE. V gave up 3 bases and J gave up 5 bases; unmatched junction bases: 7. The length of the CDR3 is 14 residues. The CDR3 spells CASSENTGVETQYF. CDR3 nucleotide sequence: TGTGCCAGCAGCGAAAACACAGGGGTGGAGACCCAGTACTTC. Looking up the rest from reference TRBV9 and TRBJ2-5 gives the full variable domain: DSGVTQTPKHLITATGQRVTLRCSPRSGDLSVYWYQQSLDQGLQFLIQYYNGEERAKGNILERFSAQQFPDLHSELNLSSLELGDSALYFCASSENTGVETQYFGPGTRLLVL.

This clone came up a few times. This rearrangement joins TRBV28 to TRBJ1-2; no definite D call. This CDR3 spans 14 amino acids. Germline-derived CDR1 and CDR2 are MDHEN and SYDVKM. Trimming stripped 2 bases from V and 4 bases from J, with 11 bases between. The CDR3 here is CASSLTRGIYGYTF. The CDR3 nucleotides are TGTGCCAGCAGTTTAACGCGCGGGATCTATGGCTACACCTTC.

This clone came up once. The rearrangement uses TRBV19 and TRBJ2-7; 11 nucleotides agree with TRBD2. With V trimmed by 7 bases and J by 0 bases, 5 bases remained unmatched. Per the germline V gene, CDR1 is LNHDA and CDR2 is SQIVND (reference sequence). This CDR3 is built from 15 residues. The CDR3 loop reads CASTPGTSGSYEQYF. The CDR3 DNA follows: TGTGCCAGTACCCCCGGGACTAGCGGCTCCTACGAGCAGTACTTC. Filled out from reference TRBV19 and TRBJ2-7, the complete variable domain reads DGGITQSPKYLFRKEGQNVTLSCEQNLNHDAMYWYRQDPGQGLRLIYYSQIVNDFQKGDIAEGYSVSREKKESFPLTVTSAQKNPTAFYLCASTPGTSGSYEQYFGPGTRLTVT.

The chain has TRBV2 and TRBJ1-5, with D tentatively TRBD1 (5 bases). The germline CDR1 and CDR2 sequences are SNHLY and FYNNEI. Trimming removed 5 bases from V and 4 bases from J, with 12 bases in between. The CDR3 is 14 amino acids. The CDR3: CASSWGGRNQPQHF. The CDR3 nucleotides read TGTGCCAGCAGTTGGGGGGGTAGGAATCAGCCCCAGCATTTT.

This rearrangement joins TRBV5-1 to TRBJ2-2; D tentatively reads TRBD1 or TRBD2 (5 bases each). V lost 2 bases, J lost 7 bases, and 12 bases lay in between. CDR1 is SGHRS, CDR2 YFSETQ, per germline. CDR3 length equals 14 residues. The CDR3 DNA is TGCGCCAGCAGCTTTCGGACGGGGCACGGGGAGCTGTTTTTT. Residues: CASSFRTGHGELFF.

This chain joins TRBV7-8 and TRBJ1-5; D not resolved. V dropped 5 bases and J dropped 0 bases, with 11 bases sitting between them. Germline assignment: CDR1 SGHVS and CDR2 FQNEAQ. The CDR3 has 15 amino acids. The CDR3 coding sequence is TGTGCCAGCAGCCAGTTCGACGTTAGCAATCAGCCCCAGCATTTT. Protein product: CASSQFDVSNQPQHF.

V is TRBV6-5 and J is TRBJ2-7, with D possibly being TRBD2 (5 bases). Looked up from germline, CDR1 is MNHEY and CDR2 is SVGAGI. The CDR3 sequence is 13 residues long. Trimming took off 8 bases at V and 0 bases at J, with 11 bases between the two ends. The CDR3 sequence is CASRPGNSYEQYF. As DNA, the CDR3 is TGTGCCAGCCGCCCGGGGAACTCCTACGAGCAGTACTTC.

This chain joins TRBV2 and TRBJ2-5, with 7 positions matching TRBD1. Germline-derived CDR1 and CDR2 are SNHLY and FYNNEI. J gave up 6 bases and V 3 bases, and 7 bases lay outside the gene matches. This CDR3 comprises 14 residues. CDR3 DNA sequence: TGTGCCAGCAGTGAGGCTAGCAGGGGGAAGACCCAGTACTTC. Protein sequence: CASSEASRGKTQYF. Full variable domain (missing parts from reference TRBV2 and TRBJ2-5): EPEVTQTPSHQVTQMGQEVILRCVPISNHLYFYWYRQILGQKVEFLVSFYNNEISEKSEIFDDQFSVERPDGSNFTLKIRSTKLEDSAMYFCASSEASRGKTQYFGPGTRLLVL.

This clone was seen only a few times. The J gene is TRBJ1-5, the V gene TRBV5-1; D gene ambiguous. The CDR3 length is 14 residues. Germline assignment: CDR1 SGHRS and CDR2 YFSETQ. Trimming took 0 bases from V and 1 from J, leaving 5 bases between them. The CDR3 loop reads CASSLGVSNQPQHF. The CDR3 DNA reads TGCGCCAGCAGCTTGGGAGTGAGCAATCAGCCCCAGCATTTT.

The V call is TRBV6-1, the J call TRBJ2-1, with 8 bases lining up with TRBD2. The germline gives CDR1 MNHNS, CDR2 SASEGT. V was clipped by 1 base and J by 7 bases; unmatched bases: 6. The CDR3 totals 15 residues. CDR3 in DNA: TGTGCCAGCAGTGAAGAGTCAGGGACTAGAAATGAGCAGTTCTTC. Its translation: CASSEESGTRNEQFF.

This clone was counted a single time. The gene calls are TRBV4-1 and TRBJ1-5; 8 bases align to TRBD1. The CDR3 is 16 amino acids. CDR1 is MGHRA, CDR2 YSYEKL, per germline. The V gene end was trimmed by 4 bases and the J gene end by 2 bases; junction bases not matched to a gene: 7. The CDR3 sequence: CASSPQTGAGNQPQHF. The CDR3 DNA reads TGCGCCAGCAGCCCCCAGACAGGGGCTGGCAATCAGCCCCAGCATTTT.